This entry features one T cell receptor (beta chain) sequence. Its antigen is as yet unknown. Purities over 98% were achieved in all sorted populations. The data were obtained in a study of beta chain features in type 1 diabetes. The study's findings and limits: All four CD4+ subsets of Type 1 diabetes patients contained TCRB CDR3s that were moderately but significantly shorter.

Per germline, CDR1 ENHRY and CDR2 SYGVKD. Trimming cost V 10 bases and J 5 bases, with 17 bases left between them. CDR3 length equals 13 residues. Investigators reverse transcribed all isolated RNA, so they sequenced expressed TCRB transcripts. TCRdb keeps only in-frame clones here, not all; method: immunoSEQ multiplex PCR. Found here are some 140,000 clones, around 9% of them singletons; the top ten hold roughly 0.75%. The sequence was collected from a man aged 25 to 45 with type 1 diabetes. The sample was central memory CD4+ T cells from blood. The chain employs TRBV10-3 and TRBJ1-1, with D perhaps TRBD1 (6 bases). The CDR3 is CATRGARETEAFF. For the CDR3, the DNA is TGTGCCACCCGGGGGGCAAGGGAAACTGAAGCTTTCTTT.